Below are 24 T cell receptor beta chains sequenced from a single sample in a study of shared clonotypes between healthy human individuals. Repertoires were generated with immunoSEQ multiplex PCR, while TCRdb's copy carries only in-frame clones and drops some. The sample contains 2.3 million or so clones, approximately 93% of which appear only once. Sequenced input: naive CD4+ T cells from PBMCs. Sample subset: CD45RA+ positively selected. All receptors come from a man aged 18 to 30 in good health. Some clones in this sample may be carry-over from other donors' samples.

This chain links TRBV27 with TRBJ1-5; 9 bases line up with TRBD1. Trimming cost V 4 bases and J 1 base; bases outside gene matches: 8. Per germline, CDR1 MNHEY and CDR2 SMNVEV (reference sequence). The CDR3 runs to 17 residues. DNA for the CDR3: TGTGCCAGCAGTTCCCTCGGGACAGGGAGAAGCAATCAGCCCCAGCATTTT. It is translated as CASSSLGTGRSNQPQHF.

The chain joins TRBV7-2 to TRBJ1-2; D unresolved. Germline CDR1 and CDR2: SGHTA and FQGNSA. The CDR3 length is 12 residues. The ends were cut back, 6 bases at V and 2 bases at J, with 7 bases in the middle. CDR3 sequence (DNA): TGTGCCAGCAGTCAGGTCAACTATGGCTACACCTTC. This sequence encodes CASSQVNYGYTF.

The V and J genes are TRBV5-1 and TRBJ1-2; the D gene is possibly TRBD1 (5 bases). This CDR3 has 13 amino acids. With 1 base removed from V and 6 bases from J, the gap between germline ends came to 10 bases. Germline V gene data show CDR1 as SGHRS and CDR2 as YFSETQ. The CDR3 DNA reads as TGCGCCAGCAGCTTGTCTGGGGGGGATGGCTACACCTTC. It is translated as CASSLSGGDGYTF. Full variable domain (rest looked up from reference TRBV5-1 and TRBJ1-2): KAGVTQTPRYLIKTRGQQVTLSCSPISGHRSVSWYQQTPGQGLQFLFEYFSETQRNKGNFPGRFSGRQFSNSRSEMNVSTLELGDSALYLCASSLSGGDGYTFGSGTRLTVV.

This clone was recorded a few times. J is TRBJ1-1 and V is TRBV7-9, with a tentative D call TRBD1 (5 bases). This CDR3 has 14 amino acids. Trimming stripped 3 bases from V and 4 bases from J, with 12 bases between. Germline CDR1 reads SEHNR; CDR2 reads FQNEAQ (reference sequence). CDR3 sequence reads: CASSLYWQGTEAFF. CDR3 nucleotide sequence: TGTGCCAGCAGCTTGTATTGGCAGGGCACTGAAGCTTTCTTT.

This rearrangement joins TRBV9 to TRBJ1-5; possible D gene TRBD1, 5 bases. The germline CDR1 and CDR2 sequences are SGDLS and YYNGEE. The V and J ends lost 4 bases and 0 bases respectively, with 11 bases between them. There are 15 residues in the CDR3. The CDR3: CASSPQGNSNQPQHF. The DNA for the CDR3 is TGTGCCAGCAGCCCCCAGGGTAATAGCAATCAGCCCCAGCATTTT.

The chain combines TRBV5-4 with TRBJ2-5; 11 bases map to TRBD2. The V and J ends lost 0 bases and 2 bases, in that order; junction bases with no gene match: 0. CDR3 size: 15 residues. Germline V gene lookup returns CDR1 SGHNT and CDR2 YYREEE (reference sequence). The DNA of the CDR3 is TGTGCCAGCAGCTTGGCTAGCGGGAGGCAAGAGACCCAGTACTTC. Translating it yields CASSLASGRQETQYF.

This rearrangement joins TRBV7-3 to TRBJ2-7, with a tentative D call TRBD2 (6 bases). This CDR3 has 15 residues. Germline assignment: CDR1 SGHTA and CDR2 FQGTGA. V lost 5 bases, J lost 10 bases, and 24 bases lay in between. The CDR3 region is CASSQSPGTPFVQYF. CDR3 coding DNA: TGTGCCAGCAGCCAAAGTCCCGGGACTCCGTTTGTCCAGTACTTC.

This sequence joins TRBV27 and TRBJ2-4; D ambiguous. The CDR3 sequence is 12 residues long. V lost 5 bases, J lost 8 bases, and 10 bases lay in between. The V gene's germline CDR1 is MNHEY and CDR2 SMNVEV (reference sequence). CDR3 amino acids: CASSPTPDIQYF. The CDR3 DNA is TGTGCCAGCAGTCCTACCCCGGACATTCAGTACTTC.

A remark on this clone: The sample has other DNA sequences that encode this CDR3 too. The chain links TRBV18 to TRBJ1-4; D not resolved. Between the trimmed V and J ends, which lost 1 base and 0 bases, there was a span of 6 bases. Germline CDR1 KGHSH, CDR2 LQKENI. This CDR3 has 15 residues. This CDR3 is CASSPQQATNEKLFF. The CDR3 nucleotides are TGTGCCAGCTCACCACAGCAAGCAACTAATGAAAAACTGTTTTTT.

This clone has only one observation. V and J are TRBV27 and TRBJ1-2; 9 bases line up with TRBD1. J gave up 5 bases and V 5 bases, and 9 bases lay outside the gene matches. Germline V gene data show CDR1 as MNHEY and CDR2 as SMNVEV (reference sequence). CDR3 size: 15 residues. The CDR3 protein is CASSGGTGQEYGYTF. In nucleotides, the CDR3 is TGTGCCAGCAGTGGGGGGACAGGGCAAGAGTATGGCTACACCTTC.

The genes are TRBV28 and TRBJ2-2, with 7 bases that match TRBD1. With 5 bases clipped from V and 1 base from J, the junction kept 10 bases outside the gene matches. Germline V gene lookup returns CDR1 MDHEN and CDR2 SYDVKM. This CDR3 is 17 amino acids long. CDR3 DNA: TGTGCCAGCAGTCCCGCCCCTCGACAGGGGAACACCGGGGAGCTGTTTTTT. Its translation is CASSPAPRQGNTGELFF.

V and J are TRBV29-1 and TRBJ1-5, with a possible D match to TRBD1 (5 bases). This CDR3 region has 14 residues. V gave up 5 bases and J gave up 0 bases, with 11 bases separating them. In germline, CDR1 is SQVTM, CDR2 ANQGSEA. CDR3 amino acids: CSVRDSISNQPQHF. In nucleotides, the CDR3 is TGCAGCGTTCGGGACTCTATTAGCAATCAGCCCCAGCATTTT.

The chain recombines TRBV4-3 with TRBJ1-5, with D unresolved. Looked up from germline, CDR1 is LGHNA and CDR2 is YSLEER. This CDR3 contains 19 residues. Trimming took 1 base from V and 0 from J, leaving 19 bases between them. The CDR3 protein is CASSQGAFSSPYSNQPQHF. The CDR3 nucleotides read TGCGCCAGCAGCCAAGGGGCCTTTTCGTCCCCCTATAGCAATCAGCCCCAGCATTTT.

The chain links TRBV27 to TRBJ2-7; D is possibly TRBD1 (6 bases). Trimming removed 6 bases from V and 1 base from J, with 13 bases in between. CDR1 is MNHEY and CDR2 is SMNVEV in the germline V gene (reference sequence). This CDR3 has 14 residues. CDR3: CASSSVGQSYEQYF. Written as DNA, the CDR3 is TGTGCCAGCAGCTCCGTTGGACAGTCCTACGAGCAGTACTTC.

The J gene is TRBJ1-3, the V gene TRBV5-1; D call uncertain. This CDR3 is 16 amino acids long. V lost 1 base and J lost 3, with 14 bases in between. CDR1 and CDR2 (germline): SGHRS, YFSETQ. CDR3 sequence: CASSLSPGQGGNTIYF. CDR3 nucleotide sequence: TGCGCCAGCAGCTTGTCCCCCGGGCAAGGTGGAAACACCATATATTTT. The complete variable domain, with remaining parts taken from reference TRBV5-1 and TRBJ1-3, reads KAGVTQTPRYLIKTRGQQVTLSCSPISGHRSVSWYQQTPGQGLQFLFEYFSETQRNKGNFPGRFSGRQFSNSRSEMNVSTLELGDSALYLCASSLSPGQGGNTIYFGEGSWLTVV.

The table lists this clone with a count of one. The chain links TRBV5-6 to TRBJ2-5; 11 positions match TRBD2. In germline, CDR1 is SGHDT, CDR2 YYEEEE. CDR3 length equals 17 residues. Losses at the gene ends were 0 bases for V and 4 bases for J; bases not matched to a gene: 8. Written as DNA, the CDR3 is TGTGCCAGCAGCTTGGTGGCCGGGACTAGCGGATTAGAGACCCAGTACTTC. It specifies CASSLVAGTSGLETQYF.

This chain connects TRBV28 to TRBJ1-2; 9 bases map to TRBD1. Germline CDR1 reads MDHEN; CDR2 reads SYDVKM. J was trimmed by 7 bases and V by 5 bases; bases with no gene match: 5. This CDR3 contains 13 residues. The DNA for the CDR3 is TGTGCCAGCAGTCGGACAGGGGTCGCTGGCTACACCTTC. Protein product: CASSRTGVAGYTF.

The chain couples TRBV5-1 to TRBJ2-3, with a tentative D call TRBD2 (5 bases). This CDR3 is 14 amino acids long. Trimming took off 4 bases at V and 1 base at J, with 10 bases between the two ends. CDR1 and CDR2 from the germline V gene are SGHRS and YFSETQ. The CDR3: CASSPRVGTDTQYF. In DNA form, the CDR3 reads TGCGCCAGCAGCCCGAGGGTCGGCACAGATACGCAGTATTTT.

The V gene is TRBV5-1, the J gene TRBJ2-3; D is perhaps TRBD2 (6 bases). Germline V lookup: CDR1 SGHRS, CDR2 YFSETQ. Trimming removed 4 bases at V and 6 bases at J, with 15 bases between. This CDR3 is 14 amino acids long. CDR3 in amino acids: CASSPGTPKDTQYF. The CDR3 coding sequence is TGCGCCAGCAGCCCCGGGACTCCAAAGGATACGCAGTATTTT.

The gene calls are TRBV21-1 and TRBJ1-5; TRBD1 is the table's D call and was not checked against the DNA. TRBV21-1 is labeled a pseudogene. This CDR3 spans 15 amino acids. The CDR3 loop reads CASSKYGDQGQPQHF. CDR3 sequence (DNA): TGTGCCAGCAGCAAATATGGCGATCAGGGTCAGCCCCAGCATTTT.

This clone appeared a few times. The chain links TRBV6-5 to TRBJ1-5, with D possibly being TRBD1 (5 bases). CDR1 is MNHEY and CDR2 is SVGAGI in the germline V gene. Trimming took off 6 bases at V and 5 bases at J, with 11 bases between the two ends. This CDR3 is 13 amino acids long. The CDR3 sequence is CASSPQADQPQHF. CDR3 sequence (DNA): TGTGCCAGCAGCCCACAGGCTGATCAGCCCCAGCATTTT.

The J gene is TRBJ1-2, the V gene TRBV12-5; maybe TRBD1 (5 bases). CDR3 length: 11 residues. The germline V gene has CDR1 LGHNT and CDR2 FRNRAP. V was shortened by 3 bases and J by 8 bases, with 7 bases between the two germline ends. CDR3 protein: CASGFWGGYTF. CDR3 DNA: TGTGCTAGTGGTTTCTGGGGCGGCTACACCTTC. Using reference TRBV12-5 and TRBJ1-2 for the parts outside the CDR3, the full variable domain is DARVTQTPRHKVTEMGQEVTMRCQPILGHNTVFWYRQTMMQGLELLAYFRNRAPLDDSGMPKDRFSAEMPDATLATLKIQPSEPRDSAVYFCASGFWGGYTFGSGTRLTVV.

The CDR3 is CASHRGQQYF. CDR3 sequence (DNA): TGTGCCAGCCACAGGGGGCAGCAGTACTTC. The chain has TRBV6-1 and TRBJ2-7, with 9 bases matching TRBD1. The germline V gene encodes CDR1 MNHNS and CDR2 SASEGT. This CDR3 spans 10 amino acids. Germline trimming cut 8 bases from V and 8 bases from J; bases unmatched to any gene: 1.

The V call is TRBV30, the J call TRBJ2-3; the D is unclear. V was cut by 5 bases and J by 0 bases, with 12 bases left in between. The CDR3 has 14 residues. CDR1 and CDR2 (germline): GTSNPN, SVGIG (reference sequence). DNA for the CDR3: TGTGCCTGGGGGAATTGGGTTAGCACAGATACGCAGTATTTT. It encodes CAWGNWVSTDTQYF.